This T cell receptor (beta chain) was captured by sequencing in a study of cytomegalovirus exposure and HLA in healthy donors (dated by TCRdb to between 2016 and 2019). The study in broad terms: In an earlier analysis of 550 to 750 of the donors, 276 Gb of sequence data and some 120 million unique TCR beta sequences from about 179 million T cells were reported. Using immunosequencing, the study profiled T cell repertoires from about 650 subjects and related those repertoires to cytomegalovirus serostatus. HLA typing covered class I and class II loci at four-digit resolution. In the later analysis, no new phenotypic data were used to find candidate immune exposures; instead, reliance was placed on TCR beta sequences and their occurrence across donors. The study was designed to test whether signatures of past pathogen exposure could be identified by cataloging public T cell receptors. Of the 300 to 500 genotyped donors, roughly 80% were placed in the genetic ancestry cluster associated with self-reported Caucasian donors. A later analysis re-analyzed previously published TCR beta repertoires from 660 or so donors and added high-resolution HLA genotyping to study TCR occurrence patterns. An earlier analysis of 500 to 750 of the donors applied high-throughput TCR beta sequencing to assess whether each TCR beta V gene segment acted as functional or pseudogenic. In addition to the first cohort of hundreds of subjects, a separate validation cohort of 100 to 150 different subjects was used. Four to six DR-DQ haplotypes were handled as single units for association and clustering, since linkage in the cohort was strong. On average, roughly 240,000 unique TCR beta nucleotide sequences were sequenced per donor among about 400 genotyped donors of the cohort, with roughly 20% of those sequences being non-productive. About 300 gigabases of sequencing data and 70 million to 85 million unique TCR sequences were included in an early release covering roughly 700 HLA-typed donors. The number of donors typed differed by locus, with roughly 629-640 for A, B, C, DRB1 and DQB1, around 520 for DQA1, 600 to 610 for DPA1, and roughly 450 for DPB1. Every repertoire in the discovery cohort had been generated on one and the same sequencing platform. High-throughput TCR immunosequencing, statistical association of individual TCRs with disease status, and machine learning were combined to predict cytomegalovirus infection status. Donor age, sex, ethnicity and CMV serostatus were compiled alongside the repertoire data. A later genetic analysis took genome-wide SNP genotypes for about three fifths of the roughly 700 donors and used that subset as a discovery cohort.

The cohort consisted of approximately 670 healthy bone marrow donors. All cohort members were sampled while nominally healthy, although unrecorded immune exposures were likely present. The donor was CMV seropositive and was included in the group of 250 to 300 seropositive cohort members. A peripheral blood sample was collected from each donor, and TCR beta sequencing was performed on peripheral blood mononuclear cells. Genomic DNA extraction from the blood cell samples was performed with the Qiagen DNeasy Blood Extraction Kit. Deletion took 0 bases off V and 5 bases off J, with a span of 3 bases between the germline ends. As encoded in the germline V gene (reference sequence), CDR1 is PRHDT while CDR2 is FYEKMQ. Reading from cysteine to phenylalanine, the CDR3 counts 12 amino acids. Kept here is only the CDR3 DNA, which spans 36 bases and is read in frame from base 1. In this sample, this clone turned up once. No cognate antigen has been identified for it. Base qualities are missing; no much larger clone stands one base away.

The protocol used for the library was the immunoSEQ multiplex PCR assay. For the multiplex PCR, a mixture combining 60 forward primers for TCR Vbeta segments and 13 reverse primers for TCR Jbeta segments was used. Amplification of the CDR3 region of rearranged TCR beta genes was performed with a multiplex PCR assay on genomic DNA. The amplified TCR beta libraries were sequenced on the Illumina HiSeq System as 87-base-pair reads. The source study handled its data this way. Across the roughly 670 repertoires, a later analysis counted 75 million to 90 million unique TCR beta chains, roughly 11 million of which were shared by at least two donors. A nearest-neighbor algorithm error-corrected the raw reads and collapsed the reads into unique sequences, merging closely related sequences to remove PCR and sequencing errors. Alignment of CDR3 sequences to IMGT reference sequences was used to assign V, D and J gene segments. For a sequence to be retained, a match of at least six nucleotides was required to both a V gene segment and a J gene segment. A rearrangement counted as productive if the CDR3 had no stop codons and remained in frame with V and J, and every other rearrangement counted as non-productive. CDR3 was defined according to IMGT convention as the region running from the second conserved V-encoded cysteine to the conserved J-encoded phenylalanine. The earlier analysis of about 640 of the donors excluded any sequence lacking an unambiguous match to a single V gene segment. In an earlier analysis of 450 to 700 of the donors, V segments were called functional above 56.7% productive rearrangements and were called segregating when the between-donor standard deviation exceeded 5%. A statistical classification framework was developed to diagnose cytomegalovirus status using the catalog of TCR beta chain sequences. V and J gene assignment, in a later analysis, came from comparing TCR nucleotide sequences with IMGT/GENE-DB human TR gene sequences. Using the TCRdist pipeline, a later analysis assigned CDR3 sequences along with most-parsimonious VDJ recombination scenarios. In a later analysis, each TCR beta chain was defined by its CDR3 amino acid sequence together with its V-gene family, and reads without a unique V-gene family were excluded. A later analysis removed roughly 590 highly shared, low-generation-probability nucleotide sequences to deal with suspected cross-contamination and a sequencing artifact. In a later analysis, a clonal expansion index for each public chain was calculated from normalized within-repertoire ranks of inferred template counts. In a later analysis, generation probabilities were computed with a VDJ recombination model fitted to out-of-frame rearrangements, and the resulting probabilities were checked against IGoR. In a later analysis, hypergeometric tests were used to score TCR-TCR, TCR-HLA and TCR-CMV co-occurrence, with a repertoire-size bias correction applied to TCR pairs. A later analysis estimated false discovery rates by permuting HLA or CMV assignments 20 times. In a later analysis, co-occurring TCRs were grouped using DBSCAN, and TCRdist sequence similarity was added for clustering within HLA-allele-positive subsets. Repertoires with fewer than 30,000 or more than 120,000 public chains were left out of co-occurrence clustering, as were five repertoires with anomalous nucleotide sharing. TCRdb took this table from immuneACCESS and kept in-frame rearrangements with V and J called. Such tables lack part of the clones; where checked against another copy, unresolved V genes explain under half of the gap, and the rest is unexplained. The V and J calls and clone size were taken over from that table, and D and trimming were inferred from the DNA. This sample has more than 80,000 clones in its table, and 55% to 65% of those were observed once. The top ten constitute approximately 15% of the sample.

Study-wide findings and limitations: In a later analysis, several top co-occurrence clusters were reported to appear linked to parvovirus B19, influenza, CMV and Epstein-Barr virus. In a later genetic analysis, fewer N-insertions in productive TCRs were reported among donors in an Asian-associated ancestry cluster than the approximately 670-donor mean. Because counts were too low, approximately 18 rarely observed V segments, including chromosome 9 orphons, were excluded from the earlier analysis of around 590 of the donors. Because some donors lacked HLA typing at each locus, the association tests relied only on the typed subset. The study gave a list of 150 to 200 TCR beta chains associated with cytomegalovirus. Roughly uniform sequencing depth across donors was assumed in presence/absence analyses, although this assumption may not hold. It was suggested by the authors that the approach could potentially be generalized to other disease states and immunological phenotypes. Immune exposure information for the cohort was limited to CMV serostatus. Some IMGT-functional V segments, including TRBV6-2 and TRBV6-3, could not be distinguished by the 87-base-pair reads and were therefore excluded. Strong co-occurrence of HLA alleles, especially DR and DQ, made assigning TCR associations to individual alleles difficult. In a later analysis, HLA-associated TCR beta chains showed more clonal expansion and lower generation probabilities than non-associated chains that were equally common. An association between a missense DCLRE1C variant and V-gene and J-gene trimming of TCR beta chains was found in a later genetic analysis and replicated in an independent cohort. The classifier was reported to diagnose cytomegalovirus status with high specificity and sensitivity in both the original cohort and the validation cohort. A cluster of highly shared sequence variants was judged likely to be a technical artifact of the sequencing pipeline. Three of the identified cytomegalovirus-associated TCR beta chains were confirmed in vitro to be specific for cytomegalovirus antigens. This cohort had only TCR beta chains sequenced, and the lack of alpha or paired-chain data limited which features could be detected. Most TCR sequences were seen in very few donors, while some public TCRs were found in many individuals. In a later analysis, most CMV-associated TCR beta chains were found to appear HLA-restricted, with HLA associations seemingly driven largely by CMV exposure. Linkage disequilibrium might explain the correlated functional status among segregating V segments, but an unknown experimental factor could not be ruled out. In a later analysis, 16,951 TCR beta sequences were associated with specific HLA alleles at a false discovery rate of 0.05. In a later analysis, the rate of TCR association differed among HLA loci, with DRB1 alleles having the most associated TCRs and HLA-C alleles having the fewest. An earlier analysis of 587 of the donors showed that most TCR beta V segments appeared in productive rearrangements either about 87% or about 30% of the time, which broadly matched IMGT annotations. A further reported finding was that TCR beta sequences accurately predicted the HLA-A and HLA-B alleles for most subjects in the first cohort.

The source material was PBMCs. The source of this sequence is a woman aged 40 to 50 in good health and CMV-seropositive. The chain joins TRBV13 to TRBJ2-3; the D segment cannot be called with confidence. The nucleotide sequence reads TGTGCCAGCAGCTTAGGCCTAGATACGCAGTATTTT. This translates into CASSLGLDTQYF.